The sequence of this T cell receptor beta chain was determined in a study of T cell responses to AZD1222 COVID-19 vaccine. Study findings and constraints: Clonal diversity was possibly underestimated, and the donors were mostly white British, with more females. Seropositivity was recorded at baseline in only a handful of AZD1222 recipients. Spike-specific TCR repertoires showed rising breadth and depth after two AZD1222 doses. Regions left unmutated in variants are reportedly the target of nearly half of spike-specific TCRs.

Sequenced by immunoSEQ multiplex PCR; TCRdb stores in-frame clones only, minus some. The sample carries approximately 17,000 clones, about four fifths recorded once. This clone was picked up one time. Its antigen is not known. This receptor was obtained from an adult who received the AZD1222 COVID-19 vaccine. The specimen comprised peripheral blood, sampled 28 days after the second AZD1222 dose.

The CDR3 is CASSFLGGSNQPQHF. The CDR3 DNA reads TGTGCCAGCAGTTTTTTGGGTGGGAGCAATCAGCCCCAGCATTTT. The J gene is TRBJ1-5, the V gene TRBV27; D is ambiguous. Per germline, CDR1 MNHEY and CDR2 SMNVEV (reference sequence). V was cut by 3 bases and J by 1 base, with 10 bases left in between. The CDR3 is 15 amino acids.